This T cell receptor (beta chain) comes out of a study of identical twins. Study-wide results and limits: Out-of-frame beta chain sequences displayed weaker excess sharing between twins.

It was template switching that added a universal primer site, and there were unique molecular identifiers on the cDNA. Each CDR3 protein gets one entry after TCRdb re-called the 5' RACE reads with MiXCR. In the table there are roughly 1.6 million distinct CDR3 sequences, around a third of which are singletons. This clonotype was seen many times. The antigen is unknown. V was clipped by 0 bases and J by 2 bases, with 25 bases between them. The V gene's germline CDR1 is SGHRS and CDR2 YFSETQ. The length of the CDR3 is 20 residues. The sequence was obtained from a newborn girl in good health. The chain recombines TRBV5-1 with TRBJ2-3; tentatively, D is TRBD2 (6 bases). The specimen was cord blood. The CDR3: CASSLGPRTLSGPLTDTQYF. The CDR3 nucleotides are TGCGCCAGCAGCTTGGGGCCCCGAACACTAAGCGGGCCCCTCACAGATACGCAGTATTTT.